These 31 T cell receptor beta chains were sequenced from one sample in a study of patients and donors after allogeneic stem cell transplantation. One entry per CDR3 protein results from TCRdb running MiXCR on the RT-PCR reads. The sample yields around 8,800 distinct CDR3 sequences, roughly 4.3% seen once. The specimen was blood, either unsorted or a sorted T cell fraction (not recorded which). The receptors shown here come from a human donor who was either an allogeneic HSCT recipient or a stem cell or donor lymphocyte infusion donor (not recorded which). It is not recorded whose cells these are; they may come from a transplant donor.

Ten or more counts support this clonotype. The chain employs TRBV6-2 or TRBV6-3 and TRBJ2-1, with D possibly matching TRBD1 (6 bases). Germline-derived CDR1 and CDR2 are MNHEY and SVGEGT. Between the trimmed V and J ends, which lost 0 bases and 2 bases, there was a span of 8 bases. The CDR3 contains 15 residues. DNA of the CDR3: TGTGCCAGCAGTTACTCTGGGGGCCCCTACAATGAGCAGTTCTTC. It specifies CASSYSGGPYNEQFF.

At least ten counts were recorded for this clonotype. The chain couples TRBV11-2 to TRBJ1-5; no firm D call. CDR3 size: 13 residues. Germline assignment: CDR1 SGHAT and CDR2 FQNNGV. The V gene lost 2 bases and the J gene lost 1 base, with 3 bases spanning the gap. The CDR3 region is CASSLWSNQPQHF. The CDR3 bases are TGTGCCAGCAGCTTATGGAGCAATCAGCCCCAGCATTTT.

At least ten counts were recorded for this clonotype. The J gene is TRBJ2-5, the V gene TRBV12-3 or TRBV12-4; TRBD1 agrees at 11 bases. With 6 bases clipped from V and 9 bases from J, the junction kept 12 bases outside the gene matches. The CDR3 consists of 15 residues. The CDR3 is CASRTGTGGLGAQYF. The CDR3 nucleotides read TGTGCCAGCAGGACCGGGACAGGGGGTTTGGGGGCCCAGTACTTC.

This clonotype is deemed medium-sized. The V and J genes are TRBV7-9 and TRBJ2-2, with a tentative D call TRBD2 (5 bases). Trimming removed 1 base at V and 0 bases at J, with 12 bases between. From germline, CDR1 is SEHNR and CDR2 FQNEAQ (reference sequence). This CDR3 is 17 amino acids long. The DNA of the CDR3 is TGTGCCAGCAGCTTAGGGACTGACGCCGCGAACACCGGGGAGCTGTTTTTT. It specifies CASSLGTDAANTGELFF.

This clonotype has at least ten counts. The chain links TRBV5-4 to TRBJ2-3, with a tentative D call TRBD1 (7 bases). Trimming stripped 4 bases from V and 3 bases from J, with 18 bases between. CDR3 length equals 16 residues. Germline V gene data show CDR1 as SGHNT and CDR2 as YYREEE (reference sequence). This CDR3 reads CASSAMTGRKTDTQYF. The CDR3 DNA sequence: TGTGCCAGCAGCGCCATGACAGGGAGGAAAACAGATACGCAGTATTTT.

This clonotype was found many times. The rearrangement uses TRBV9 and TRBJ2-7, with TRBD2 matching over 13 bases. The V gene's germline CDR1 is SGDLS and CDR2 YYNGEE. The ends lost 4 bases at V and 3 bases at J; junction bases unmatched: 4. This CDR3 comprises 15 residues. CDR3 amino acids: CASSIGTSGIYEQYF. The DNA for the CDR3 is TGTGCCAGCAGCATAGGGACTAGCGGGATCTACGAGCAGTACTTC.

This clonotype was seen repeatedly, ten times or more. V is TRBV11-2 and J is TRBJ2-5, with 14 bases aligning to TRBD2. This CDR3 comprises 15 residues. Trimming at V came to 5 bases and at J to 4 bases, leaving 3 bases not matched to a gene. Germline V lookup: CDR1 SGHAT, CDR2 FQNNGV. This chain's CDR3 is CASSTTSGRAETQYF. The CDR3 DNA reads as TGTGCCAGCAGCACGACTAGCGGGAGGGCAGAGACCCAGTACTTC.

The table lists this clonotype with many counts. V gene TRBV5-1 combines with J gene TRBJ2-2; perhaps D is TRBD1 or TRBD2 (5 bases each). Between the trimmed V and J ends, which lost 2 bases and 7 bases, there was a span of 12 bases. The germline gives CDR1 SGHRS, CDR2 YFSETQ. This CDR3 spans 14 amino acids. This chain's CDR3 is CASSFAGAGGELFF. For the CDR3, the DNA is TGCGCCAGCAGCTTTGCTGGGGCGGGCGGGGAGCTGTTTTTT.

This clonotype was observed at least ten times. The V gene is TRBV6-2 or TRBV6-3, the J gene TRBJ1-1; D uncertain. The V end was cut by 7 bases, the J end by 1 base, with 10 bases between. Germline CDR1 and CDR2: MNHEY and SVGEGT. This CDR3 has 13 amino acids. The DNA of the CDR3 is TGTGCCAGCACAAGGATCGGGAACACTGAAGCTTTCTTT. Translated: CASTRIGNTEAFF.

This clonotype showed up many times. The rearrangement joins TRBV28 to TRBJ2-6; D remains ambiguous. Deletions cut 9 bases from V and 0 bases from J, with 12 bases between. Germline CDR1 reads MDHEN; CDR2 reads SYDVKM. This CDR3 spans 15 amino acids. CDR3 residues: CASLTASSGANVLTF. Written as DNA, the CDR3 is TGTGCCAGTTTAACAGCCAGCTCTGGGGCCAACGTCCTGACTTTC.

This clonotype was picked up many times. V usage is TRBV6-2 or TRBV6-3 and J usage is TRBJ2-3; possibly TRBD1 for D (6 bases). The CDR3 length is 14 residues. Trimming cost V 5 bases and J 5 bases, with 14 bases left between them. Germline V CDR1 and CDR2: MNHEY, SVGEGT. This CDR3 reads CASSIGGRQDTQYF. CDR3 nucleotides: TGTGCCAGCAGTATAGGGGGACGGCAAGATACGCAGTATTTT.

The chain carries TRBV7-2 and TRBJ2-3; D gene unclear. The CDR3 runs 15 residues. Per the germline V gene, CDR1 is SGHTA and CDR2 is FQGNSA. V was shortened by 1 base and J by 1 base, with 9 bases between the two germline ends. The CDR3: CASSLVRSRTDTQYF. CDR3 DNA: TGTGCCAGCAGCTTAGTACGGTCTCGCACAGATACGCAGTATTTT.

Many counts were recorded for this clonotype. CDR3 sequence reads: CSANRDRLQYF. As DNA, the CDR3 is TGCAGTGCGAACCGGGACAGGCTTCAGTACTTC. The chain has TRBV20-1 and TRBJ2-4; 8 bases line up with TRBD1. V dropped 6 bases and J dropped 11; count of bases not matched to a gene: 6. CDR1 and CDR2 from the germline V gene are DFQATT and SNEGSKA (reference sequence). CDR3 length: 11 residues.

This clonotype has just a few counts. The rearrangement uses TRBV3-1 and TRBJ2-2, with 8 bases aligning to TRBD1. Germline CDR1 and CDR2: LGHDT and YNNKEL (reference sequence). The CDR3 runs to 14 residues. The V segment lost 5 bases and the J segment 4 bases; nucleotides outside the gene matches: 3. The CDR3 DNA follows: TGTGCCAGCAGCTCAGGGGGCAGCACCGGGGAGCTGTTTTTT. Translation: CASSSGGSTGELFF.

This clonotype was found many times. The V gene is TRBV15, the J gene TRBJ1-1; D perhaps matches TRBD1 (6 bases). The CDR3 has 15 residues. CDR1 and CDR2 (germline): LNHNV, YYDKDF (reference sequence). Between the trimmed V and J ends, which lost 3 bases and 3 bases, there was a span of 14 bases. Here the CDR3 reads CATSRGGGSYTEAFF. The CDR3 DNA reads TGTGCCACCAGCAGGGGGGGCGGCAGCTACACTGAAGCTTTCTTT.

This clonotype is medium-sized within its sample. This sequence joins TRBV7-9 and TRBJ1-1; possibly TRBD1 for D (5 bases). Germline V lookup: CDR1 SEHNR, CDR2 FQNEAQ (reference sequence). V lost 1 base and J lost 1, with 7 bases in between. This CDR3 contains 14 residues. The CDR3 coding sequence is TGTGCCAGCAGCTTAGTGCAGGGGAACACTGAAGCTTTCTTT. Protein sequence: CASSLVQGNTEAFF.

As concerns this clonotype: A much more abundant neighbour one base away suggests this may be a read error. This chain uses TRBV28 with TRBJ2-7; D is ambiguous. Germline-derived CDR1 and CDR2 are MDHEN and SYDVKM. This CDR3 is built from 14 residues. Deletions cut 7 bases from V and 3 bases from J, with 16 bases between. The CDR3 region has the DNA TGTGCCAGCAATTCCTTTCTGGTGGGCTACGAGCAGTACTTC. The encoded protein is CASNSFLVGYEQYF. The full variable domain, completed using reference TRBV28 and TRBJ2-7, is DVKVTQSSRYLVKRTGEKVFLECVQDMDHENMFWYRQDPGLGLRLIYFSYDVKMKEKGDIPEGYSVSREKKERFSLILESASTNQTSMYLCASNSFLVGYEQYFGPGTRLTVT.

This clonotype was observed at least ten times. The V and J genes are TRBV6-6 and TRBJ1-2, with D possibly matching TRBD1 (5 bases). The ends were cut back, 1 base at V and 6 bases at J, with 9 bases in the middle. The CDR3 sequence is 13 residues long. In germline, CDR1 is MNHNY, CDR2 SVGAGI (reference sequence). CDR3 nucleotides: TGTGCCAGCAGTTACTGGGGCTCCGATGGCTACACCTTC. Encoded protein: CASSYWGSDGYTF.

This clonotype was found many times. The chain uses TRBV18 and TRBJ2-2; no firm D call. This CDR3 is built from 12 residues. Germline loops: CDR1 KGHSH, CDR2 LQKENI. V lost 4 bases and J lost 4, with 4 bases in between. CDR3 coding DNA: TGTGCCAGCTCACGGGCCACCGGGGAGCTGTTTTTT. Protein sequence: CASSRATGELFF.

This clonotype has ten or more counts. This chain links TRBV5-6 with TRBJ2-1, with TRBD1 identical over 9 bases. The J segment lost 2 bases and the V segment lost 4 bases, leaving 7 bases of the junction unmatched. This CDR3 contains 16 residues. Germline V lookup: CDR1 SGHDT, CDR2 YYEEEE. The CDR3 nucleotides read TGTGCCAGCAGCACGGGACAGGGCGCGCCCTACAATGAGCAGTTCTTC. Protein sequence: CASSTGQGAPYNEQFF.

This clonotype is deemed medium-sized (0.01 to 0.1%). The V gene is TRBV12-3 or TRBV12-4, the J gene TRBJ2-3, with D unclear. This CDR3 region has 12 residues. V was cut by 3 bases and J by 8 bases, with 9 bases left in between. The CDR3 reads CASSFGQSTQYF. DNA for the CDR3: TGTGCCAGCAGTTTCGGGCAGAGTACGCAGTATTTT.

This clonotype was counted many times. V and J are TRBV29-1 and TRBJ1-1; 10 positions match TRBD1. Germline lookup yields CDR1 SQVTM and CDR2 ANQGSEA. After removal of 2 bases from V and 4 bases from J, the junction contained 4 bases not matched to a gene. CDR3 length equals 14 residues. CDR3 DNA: TGCAGCGTTGAATCCCGGACAGGGGGCACTGAAGCTTTCTTT. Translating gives CSVESRTGGTEAFF.

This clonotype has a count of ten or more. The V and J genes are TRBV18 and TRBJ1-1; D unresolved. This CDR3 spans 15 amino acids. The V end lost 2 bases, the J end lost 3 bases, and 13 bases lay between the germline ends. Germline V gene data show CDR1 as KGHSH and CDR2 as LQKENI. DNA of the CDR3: TGTGCCAGCTCACCATGGTATGGGCCACACACTGAAGCTTTCTTT. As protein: CASSPWYGPHTEAFF.

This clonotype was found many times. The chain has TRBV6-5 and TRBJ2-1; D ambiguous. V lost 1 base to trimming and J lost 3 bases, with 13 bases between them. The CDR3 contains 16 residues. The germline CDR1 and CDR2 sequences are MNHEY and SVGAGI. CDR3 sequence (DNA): TGTGCCAGCAGTTACTTCCCCCAGGCAGGCTACAATGAGCAGTTCTTC. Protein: CASSYFPQAGYNEQFF.

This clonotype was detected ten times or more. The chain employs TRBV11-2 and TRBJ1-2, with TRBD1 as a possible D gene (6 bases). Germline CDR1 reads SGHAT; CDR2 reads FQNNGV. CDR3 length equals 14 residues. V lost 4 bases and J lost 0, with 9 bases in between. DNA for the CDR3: TGTGCCAGCAGCTCCCGGACAGCTAACTATGGCTACACCTTC. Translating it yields CASSSRTANYGYTF. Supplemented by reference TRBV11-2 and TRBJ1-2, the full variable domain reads EAGVAQSPRYKIIEKRQSVAFWCNPISGHATLYWYQQILGQGPKLLIQFQNNGVVDDSQLPKDRFSAERLKGVDSTLKIQPAKLEDSAVYLCASSSRTANYGYTFGSGTRLTVV.

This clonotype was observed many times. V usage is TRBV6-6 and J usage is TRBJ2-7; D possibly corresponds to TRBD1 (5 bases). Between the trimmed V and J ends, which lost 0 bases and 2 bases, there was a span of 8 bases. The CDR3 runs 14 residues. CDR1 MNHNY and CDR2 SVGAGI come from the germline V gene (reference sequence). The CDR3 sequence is CASSYSQGTYEQYF. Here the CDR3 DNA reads TGTGCCAGCAGTTACTCCCAGGGCACCTACGAGCAGTACTTC.

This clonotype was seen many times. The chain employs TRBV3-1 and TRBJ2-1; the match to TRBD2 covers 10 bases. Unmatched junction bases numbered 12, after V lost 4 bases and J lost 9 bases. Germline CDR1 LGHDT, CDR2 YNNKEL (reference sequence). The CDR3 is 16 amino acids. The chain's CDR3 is CASSPLGLASRGEQFF. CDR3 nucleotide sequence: TGTGCCAGCAGCCCCTTGGGACTAGCGAGCAGGGGTGAGCAGTTCTTC.

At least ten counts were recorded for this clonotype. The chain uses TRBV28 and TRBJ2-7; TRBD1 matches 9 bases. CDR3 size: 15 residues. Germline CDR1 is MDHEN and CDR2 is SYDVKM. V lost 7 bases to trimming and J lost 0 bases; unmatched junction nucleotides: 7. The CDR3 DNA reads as TGTGCCAGCACTGGACAGGGGATGAGCTCCTACGAGCAGTACTTC. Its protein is CASTGQGMSSYEQYF.

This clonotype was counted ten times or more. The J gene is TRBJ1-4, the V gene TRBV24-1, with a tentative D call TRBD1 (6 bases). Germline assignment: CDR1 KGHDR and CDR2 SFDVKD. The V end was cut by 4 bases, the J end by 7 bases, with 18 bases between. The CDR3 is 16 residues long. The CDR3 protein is CATSEGTGYLSEKLFF. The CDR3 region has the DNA TGTGCCACCAGTGAAGGTACAGGGTACTTGAGTGAAAAACTGTTTTTT.

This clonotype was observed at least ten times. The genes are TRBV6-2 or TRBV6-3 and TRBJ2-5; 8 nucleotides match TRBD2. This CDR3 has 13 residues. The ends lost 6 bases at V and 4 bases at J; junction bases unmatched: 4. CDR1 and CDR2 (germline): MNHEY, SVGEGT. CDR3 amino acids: CASRPTSGETQYF. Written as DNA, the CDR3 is TGTGCCAGCAGACCTACTAGCGGAGAGACCCAGTACTTC.

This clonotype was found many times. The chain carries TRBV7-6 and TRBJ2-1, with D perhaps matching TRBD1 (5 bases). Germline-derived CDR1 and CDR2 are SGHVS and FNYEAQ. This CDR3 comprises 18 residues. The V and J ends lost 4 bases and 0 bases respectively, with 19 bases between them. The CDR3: CASSSLPLRAFSYNEQFF. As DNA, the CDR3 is TGTGCCAGCAGCTCCCTCCCTCTCAGGGCCTTCTCCTACAATGAGCAGTTCTTC.